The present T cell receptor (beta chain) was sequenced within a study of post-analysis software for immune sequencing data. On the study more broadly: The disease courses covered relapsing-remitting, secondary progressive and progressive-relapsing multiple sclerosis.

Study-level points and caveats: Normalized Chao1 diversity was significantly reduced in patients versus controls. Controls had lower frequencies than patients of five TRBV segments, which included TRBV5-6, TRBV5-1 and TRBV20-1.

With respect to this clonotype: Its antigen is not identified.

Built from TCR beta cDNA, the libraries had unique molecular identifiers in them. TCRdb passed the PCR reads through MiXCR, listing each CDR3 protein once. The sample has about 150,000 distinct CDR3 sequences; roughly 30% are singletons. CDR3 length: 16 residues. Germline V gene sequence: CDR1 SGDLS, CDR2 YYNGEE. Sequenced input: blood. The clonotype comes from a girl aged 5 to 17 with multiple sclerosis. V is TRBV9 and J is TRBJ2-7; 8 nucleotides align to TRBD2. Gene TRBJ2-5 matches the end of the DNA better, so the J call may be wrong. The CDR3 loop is CASSVGAAGGGKTQYF. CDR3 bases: TGTGCCAGCAGCGTAGGGGCGGCGGGGGGCGGGAAGACCCAGTACTTC.